This T cell receptor beta chain was profiled in a study of cytomegalovirus exposure and HLA in healthy donors. Notes on this clone: Its target is unknown.

Measured with immunoSEQ multiplex PCR; TCRdb has only the in-frame clones, and not every one. The data show a few hundred thousand clones, nearly 90% seen once. V lost 3 bases and J 1 base, leaving 16 bases between the germline ends. The CDR3 consists of 16 residues. Germline V CDR1 and CDR2: SGHDT, YYEEEE. Study-wide points: Rarity characterized most TCR sequences, yet some public TCRs appeared in many donors.

The rearrangement links TRBV5-6 to TRBJ2-5, with D possibly TRBD1 on 5 matching bases. This sequence originates from a woman aged 18-29 years in good health and CMV-seronegative. Material for sequencing was PBMCs. The CDR3 DNA follows: TGTGCCAGCAGCTCATGGGGCTCGACCATCCAAGAGACCCAGTACTTC. Protein: CASSSWGSTIQETQYF.